The rows below give T cell receptor beta chains drawn from one sample of a study of control samples from healthy donors and cancer patients. The method was immunoSEQ multiplex PCR; TCRdb's version includes in-frame clones alone and lacks a portion of them. The data hold 150,000 to 200,000 clones, with around 90% observed a single time. Sequencing was performed on blood. These receptors all stem from a man aged 25-40 years in good health. Each CDR3 is given with its conserved first and last residue. Fields, in order: J gene, V gene, D gene, clone size, CDR3 protein, CDR3 DNA. D genes are given only for firm matches. Rows may omit the clone size; those that give it use once, few, many or a size class.

j_call: TRBJ1-1
v_call: TRBV28
d_call: TRBD1
clone_size: .
cdr3_aa: CASRAPQGVAFF
cdr3_nt: TGTGCCAGCAGGGCCCCTCAGGGGGTAGCTTTCTTT

j_call: TRBJ1-1
v_call: TRBV5-1
d_call: .
clone_size: once
cdr3_aa: CASSNPEEDTEAFF
cdr3_nt: TGCGCCAGCAGCAACCCGGAAGAGGACACTGAAGCTTTCTTT

j_call: TRBJ2-1
v_call: TRBV27
d_call: TRBD2
clone_size: once
cdr3_aa: CASSPLAGDEEQFF
cdr3_nt: TGTGCCAGCAGTCCTCTAGCGGGAGACGAGGAGCAGTTCTTC

j_call: TRBJ1-5
v_call: TRBV19
d_call: .
clone_size: .
cdr3_aa: CASSIAPYQPQHF
cdr3_nt: TGTGCCAGTAGTATAGCCCCGTATCAGCCCCAGCATTTT

j_call: TRBJ1-6
v_call: TRBV30
d_call: .
clone_size: .
cdr3_aa: CAWSVSGVDSPLHF
cdr3_nt: TGTGCCTGGAGTGTATCAGGGGTGGATTCACCCCTCCACTTT

j_call: TRBJ2-7
v_call: TRBV9
d_call: .
clone_size: .
cdr3_aa: CASSGPKRGTDYEQYF
cdr3_nt: TGTGCCAGCAGCGGGCCTAAGAGGGGGACGGACTACGAGCAGTACTTC

j_call: TRBJ2-5
v_call: TRBV28
d_call: .
clone_size: once
cdr3_aa: CASSFSQQETQYF
cdr3_nt: TGTGCCAGCAGTTTTAGTCAACAAGAGACCCAGTACTTC

j_call: TRBJ2-3
v_call: TRBV29-1
d_call: .
clone_size: .
cdr3_aa: CSACWGSGDTQYF
cdr3_nt: TGCAGCGCCTGTTGGGGAAGTGGAGATACGCAGTATTTT

j_call: TRBJ2-7
v_call: TRBV5-6
d_call: .
clone_size: .
cdr3_aa: CASSLQSGFREQYF
cdr3_nt: TGTGCCAGCAGCCTTCAATCCGGTTTTAGGGAGCAGTACTTC

j_call: TRBJ2-3
v_call: TRBV9
d_call: TRBD1
clone_size: few
cdr3_aa: CASSTTGQGGTDTQYF
cdr3_nt: TGTGCCAGCAGCACTACGGGACAGGGCGGGACAGATACGCAGTATTTT

j_call: TRBJ1-6
v_call: TRBV5-1
d_call: .
clone_size: .
cdr3_aa: CASSPDTNSPLHF
cdr3_nt: TGCGCCAGCAGCCCCGACACTAATTCACCCCTCCACTTT